The present TCR beta chain was sequenced within a study of cytomegalovirus exposure and HLA in healthy donors. Use of 60 Vbeta and 13 Jbeta primers characterized the PCR. Clones were sequenced by immunoSEQ multiplex PCR, and TCRdb holds only the in-frame ones, with some missing. In the table there are around 110,000 clones, 65% to 90% of which are singletons. CDR3 length: 16 residues. Per the germline V gene, CDR1 is MDHEN and CDR2 is SYDVKM. Unmatched junction bases numbered 5, after V lost 6 bases and J lost 0 bases. J is TRBJ2-2 and V is TRBV28, with TRBD1 identical over 9 bases. The receptor's source is a man aged 25 to 40 in good health and CMV-seronegative. The sample taken for sequencing was PBMCs. For the CDR3, the DNA is TGTGCCAGCAGGACAGGGGGGCCTTCGAACACCGGGGAGCTGTTTTTT. It is translated as CASRTGGPSNTGELFF.